The present T cell receptor beta chain was sequenced within a study of T cell responses to AZD1222 COVID-19 vaccine. Regarding this clone: No antigen is known for it.

The repertoire was sequenced with immunoSEQ multiplex PCR; TCRdb's copy has only in-frame clones and lacks some. The table includes 140,000 or so clones, 89% detected once. The ends were cut back, 3 bases at V and 9 bases at J, with 21 bases in the middle. This CDR3 spans 16 amino acids. The germline V gene has CDR1 SGHDN and CDR2 FVKESK. Study-level findings and limits: The donor cohort was predominantly white British with a female majority, and clonal diversity may have been underestimated. Increased Spike-specific TCR breadth and depth were observed after two AZD1222 doses.

The sequence was collected from an adult in good health. The chain recombines TRBV14 with TRBJ2-1; maybe TRBD2 (6 bases). Material: peripheral blood, obtained on day 0 of AZD1222 vaccination. The CDR3 here is CASSHPWGVIGREQFF. The CDR3 coding sequence is TGTGCCAGCAGCCATCCCTGGGGGGTAATTGGTCGTGAGCAGTTCTTC. The variable domain in full, with the rest retrieved from reference TRBV14 and TRBJ2-1, is EAGVTQFPSHSVIEKGQTVTLRCDPISGHDNLYWYRRVMGKEIKFLLHFVKESKQDESGMPNNRFLAERTGGTYSTLKVQPAELEDSGVYFCASSHPWGVIGREQFFGPGTRLTVL.